This T cell receptor (beta chain) emerged from a study of cytomegalovirus exposure and HLA in healthy donors. Study-level background: Around 180 million T cells yielded 110 million or so unique TCR beta sequences in earlier analysis.

PCR amplification relied on 60 Vbeta primers (plus 13 Jbeta primers). Repertoires were generated with immunoSEQ multiplex PCR, while TCRdb's copy carries only in-frame clones and drops some. The profile covers more than 80,000 clones, with about four fifths appearing a single time and under 4.5% taken by the ten largest. Germline CDR1 reads LGHNA; CDR2 reads YNFKEQ. V was trimmed by 0 bases and J by 0 bases, leaving 14 bases between them. CDR3 length: 18 residues. This rearrangement joins TRBV4-2 to TRBJ2-2, with a possible D match to TRBD2 (6 bases). The source material was PBMCs. The TCR was taken from a female donor in good health and CMV-seropositive. CDR3 sequence: CASSQDHLSSANTGELFF. DNA for the CDR3: TGTGCCAGCAGCCAAGATCATCTGTCTAGCGCGAACACCGGGGAGCTGTTTTTT.